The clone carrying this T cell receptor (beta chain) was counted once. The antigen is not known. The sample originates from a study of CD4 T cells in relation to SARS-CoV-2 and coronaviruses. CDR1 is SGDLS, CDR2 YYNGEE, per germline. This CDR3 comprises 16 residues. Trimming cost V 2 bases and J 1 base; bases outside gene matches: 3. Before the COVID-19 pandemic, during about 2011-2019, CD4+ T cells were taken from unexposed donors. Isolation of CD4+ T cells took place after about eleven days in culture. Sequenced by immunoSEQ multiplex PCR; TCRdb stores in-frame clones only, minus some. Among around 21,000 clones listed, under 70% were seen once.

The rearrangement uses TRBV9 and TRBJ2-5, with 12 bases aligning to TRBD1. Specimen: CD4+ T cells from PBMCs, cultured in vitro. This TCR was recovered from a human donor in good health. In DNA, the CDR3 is TGTGCCAGCAGCGTGGGGACAGGGGGCATCCAAGAGACCCAGTACTTC. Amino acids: CASSVGTGGIQETQYF.